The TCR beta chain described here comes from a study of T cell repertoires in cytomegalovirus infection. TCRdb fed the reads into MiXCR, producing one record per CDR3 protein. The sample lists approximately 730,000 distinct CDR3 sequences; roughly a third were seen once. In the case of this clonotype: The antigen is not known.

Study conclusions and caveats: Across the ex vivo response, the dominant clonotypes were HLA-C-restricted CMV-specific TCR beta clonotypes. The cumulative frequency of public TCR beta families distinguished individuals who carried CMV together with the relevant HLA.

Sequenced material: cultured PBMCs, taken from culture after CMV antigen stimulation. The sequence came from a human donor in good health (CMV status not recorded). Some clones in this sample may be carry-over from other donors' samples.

The DNA of the CDR3 is TGTGCCAGCAGTTACGGGGGGCCTTCTGGAAACACCATATATTTT. Its translation is CASSYGGPSGNTIYF. V gene TRBV6-6 combines with J gene TRBJ1-3; D might be TRBD1 (6 bases). Trimming cost V 2 bases and J 1 base, with 9 bases left between them. CDR1 and CDR2 from the germline V gene are MNHNY and SVGAGI (reference sequence). The CDR3 is made up of 15 amino acids.